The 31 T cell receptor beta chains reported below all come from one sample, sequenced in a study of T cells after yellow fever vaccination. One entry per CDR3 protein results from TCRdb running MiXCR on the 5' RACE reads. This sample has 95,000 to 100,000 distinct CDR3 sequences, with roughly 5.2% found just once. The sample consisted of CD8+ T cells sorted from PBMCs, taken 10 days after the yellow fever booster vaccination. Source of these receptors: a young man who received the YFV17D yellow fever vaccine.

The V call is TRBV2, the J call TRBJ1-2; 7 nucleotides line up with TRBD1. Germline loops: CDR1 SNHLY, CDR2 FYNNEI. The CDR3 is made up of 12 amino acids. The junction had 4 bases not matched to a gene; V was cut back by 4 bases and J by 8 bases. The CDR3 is CASSGDRGGYTF. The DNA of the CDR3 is TGTGCCAGCAGTGGGGACAGAGGCGGCTACACCTTC.

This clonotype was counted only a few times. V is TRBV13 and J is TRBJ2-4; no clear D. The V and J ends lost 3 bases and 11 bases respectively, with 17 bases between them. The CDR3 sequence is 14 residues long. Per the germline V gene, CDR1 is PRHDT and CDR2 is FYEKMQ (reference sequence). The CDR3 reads CASSFGDPPRVQYF. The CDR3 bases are TGTGCCAGCAGCTTCGGCGATCCTCCTCGCGTTCAGTACTTC. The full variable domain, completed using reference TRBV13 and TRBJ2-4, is AAGVIQSPRHLIKEKRETATLKCYPIPRHDTVYWYQQGPGQDPQFLISFYEKMQSDKGSIPDRFSAQQFSDYHSELNMSSLELGDSALYFCASSFGDPPRVQYFGAGTRLSVL.

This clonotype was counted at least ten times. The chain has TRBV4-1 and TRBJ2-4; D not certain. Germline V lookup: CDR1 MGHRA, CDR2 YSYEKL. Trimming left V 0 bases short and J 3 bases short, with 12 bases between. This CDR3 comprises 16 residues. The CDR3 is CASSQDPGFVKNIQYF. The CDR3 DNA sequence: TGCGCCAGCAGCCAAGACCCAGGATTCGTCAAAAACATTCAGTACTTC.

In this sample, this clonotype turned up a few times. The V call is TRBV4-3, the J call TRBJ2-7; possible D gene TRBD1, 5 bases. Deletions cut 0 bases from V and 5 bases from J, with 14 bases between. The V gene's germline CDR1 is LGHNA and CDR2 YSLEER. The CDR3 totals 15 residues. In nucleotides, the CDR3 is TGCGCCAGCAGCCAAGAATACAGGTCCTACGACGAGCAGTACTTC. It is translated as CASSQEYRSYDEQYF.

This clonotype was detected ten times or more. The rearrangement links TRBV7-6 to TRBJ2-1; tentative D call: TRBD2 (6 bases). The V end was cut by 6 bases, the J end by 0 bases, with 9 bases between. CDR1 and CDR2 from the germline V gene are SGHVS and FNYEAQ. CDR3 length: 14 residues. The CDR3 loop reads CASSGTASYNEQFF. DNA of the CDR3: TGTGCCAGCAGTGGGACTGCCTCCTACAATGAGCAGTTCTTC.

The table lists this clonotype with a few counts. Here the CDR3 reads CASSQEASSNYGYTF. CDR3 sequence (DNA): TGTGCCAGCAGCCAAGAGGCCAGCAGTAACTATGGCTACACCTTC. The rearrangement links TRBV4-2 to TRBJ1-2, with D hard to call. Germline CDR1 reads LGHNA; CDR2 reads YNFKEQ. CDR3 length: 15 residues. V lost 0 bases and J lost 1, with 9 bases in between.

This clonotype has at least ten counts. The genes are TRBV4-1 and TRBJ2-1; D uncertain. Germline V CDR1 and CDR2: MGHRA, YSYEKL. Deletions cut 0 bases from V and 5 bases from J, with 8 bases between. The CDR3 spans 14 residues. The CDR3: CASSQEGENNEQFF. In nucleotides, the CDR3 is TGCGCCAGCAGCCAAGAAGGTGAGAACAATGAGCAGTTCTTC.

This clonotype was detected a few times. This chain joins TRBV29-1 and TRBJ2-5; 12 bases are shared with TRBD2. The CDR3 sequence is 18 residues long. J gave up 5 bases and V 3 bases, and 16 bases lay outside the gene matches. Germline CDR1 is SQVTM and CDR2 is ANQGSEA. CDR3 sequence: CSVDGQASGGALLETQYF. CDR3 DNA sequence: TGCAGCGTTGATGGGCAGGCTAGCGGGGGGGCATTGCTGGAGACCCAGTACTTC.

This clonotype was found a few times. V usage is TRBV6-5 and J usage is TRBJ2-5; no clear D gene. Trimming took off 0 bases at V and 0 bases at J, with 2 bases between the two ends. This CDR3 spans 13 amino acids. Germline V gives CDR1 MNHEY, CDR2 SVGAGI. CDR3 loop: CASSYSNQETQYF. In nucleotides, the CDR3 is TGTGCCAGCAGTTACTCTAACCAAGAGACCCAGTACTTC.

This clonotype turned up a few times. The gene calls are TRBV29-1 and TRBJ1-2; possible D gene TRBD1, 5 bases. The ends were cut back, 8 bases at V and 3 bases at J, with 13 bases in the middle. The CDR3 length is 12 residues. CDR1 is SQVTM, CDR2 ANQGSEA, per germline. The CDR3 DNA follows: TGCAGCTTCTCTCCGGGGGACTATGGCTACACCTTC. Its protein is CSFSPGDYGYTF.

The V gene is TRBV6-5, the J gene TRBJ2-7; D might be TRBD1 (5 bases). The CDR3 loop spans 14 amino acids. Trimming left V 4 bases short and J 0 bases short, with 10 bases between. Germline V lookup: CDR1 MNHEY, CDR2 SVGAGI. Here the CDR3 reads CASSSGPSSYEQYV. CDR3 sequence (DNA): TGTGCCAGCAGTTCAGGGCCCAGCTCCTACGAGCAGTACGTC.

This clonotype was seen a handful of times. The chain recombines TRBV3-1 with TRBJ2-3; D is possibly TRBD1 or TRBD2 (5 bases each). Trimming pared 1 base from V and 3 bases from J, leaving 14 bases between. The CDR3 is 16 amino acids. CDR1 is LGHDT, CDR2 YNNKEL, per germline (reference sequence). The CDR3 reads CASSQVQGPVTDTQYF. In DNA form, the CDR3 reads TGTGCCAGCAGCCAAGTCCAGGGACCGGTGACAGATACGCAGTATTTT.

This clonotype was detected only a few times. The CDR3, as DNA: TGCAGCGTTTTGGACAGCAGCTCCTACAATGAGCAGTTCTTC. This encodes CSVLDSSSYNEQFF. The rearrangement links TRBV29-1 to TRBJ2-1, with D perhaps matching TRBD1 (6 bases). Deletions cut 5 bases from V and 0 bases from J, with 11 bases between. The CDR3 has 14 amino acids. Germline CDR1 is SQVTM and CDR2 is ANQGSEA.

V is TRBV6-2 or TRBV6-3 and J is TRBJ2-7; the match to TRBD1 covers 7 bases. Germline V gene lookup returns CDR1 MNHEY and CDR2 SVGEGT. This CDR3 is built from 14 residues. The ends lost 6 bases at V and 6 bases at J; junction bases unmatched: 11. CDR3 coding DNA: TGTGCCAGCAGCCTACCAGGGGGATCTAGCGAGCAGTACGTC. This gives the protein CASSLPGGSSEQYV.

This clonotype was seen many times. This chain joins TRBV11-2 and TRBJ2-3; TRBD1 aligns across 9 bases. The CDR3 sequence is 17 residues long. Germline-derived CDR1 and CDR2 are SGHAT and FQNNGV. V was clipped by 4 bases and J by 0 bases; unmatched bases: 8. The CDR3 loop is CASSSDRGERSTDTQYF. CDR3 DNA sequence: TGTGCCAGCAGCTCCGACAGGGGGGAACGAAGCACAGATACGCAGTATTTT.

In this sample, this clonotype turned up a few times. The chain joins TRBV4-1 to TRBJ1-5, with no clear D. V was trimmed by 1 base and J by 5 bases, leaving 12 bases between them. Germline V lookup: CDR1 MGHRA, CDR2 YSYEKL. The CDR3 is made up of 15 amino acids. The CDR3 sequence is CASSQVRLGDQPQHF. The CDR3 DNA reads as TGCGCCAGCAGCCAAGTACGGTTGGGAGATCAGCCCCAGCATTTT.

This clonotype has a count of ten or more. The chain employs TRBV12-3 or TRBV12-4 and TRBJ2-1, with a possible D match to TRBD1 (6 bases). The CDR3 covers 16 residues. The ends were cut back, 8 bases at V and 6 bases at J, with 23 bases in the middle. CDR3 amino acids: CASSSTQGRKRNEQFF. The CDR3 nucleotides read TGTGCCAGCTCATCCACACAGGGACGGAAGCGCAATGAGCAGTTCTTC.

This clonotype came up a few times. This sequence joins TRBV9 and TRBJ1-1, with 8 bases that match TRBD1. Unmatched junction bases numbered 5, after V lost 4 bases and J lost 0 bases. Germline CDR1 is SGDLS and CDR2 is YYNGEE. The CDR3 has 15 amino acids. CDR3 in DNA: TGTGCCAGCAGCTCCCGGGACAGGCTGAACACTGAAGCTTTCTTT. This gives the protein CASSSRDRLNTEAFF.

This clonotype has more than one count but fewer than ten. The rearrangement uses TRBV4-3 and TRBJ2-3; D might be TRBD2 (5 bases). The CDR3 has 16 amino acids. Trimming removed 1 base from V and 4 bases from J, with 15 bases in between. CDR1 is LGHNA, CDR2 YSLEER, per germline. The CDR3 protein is CASSQGRTGWPDTQYF. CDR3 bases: TGCGCCAGCAGCCAAGGGAGGACGGGCTGGCCAGATACGCAGTATTTT.

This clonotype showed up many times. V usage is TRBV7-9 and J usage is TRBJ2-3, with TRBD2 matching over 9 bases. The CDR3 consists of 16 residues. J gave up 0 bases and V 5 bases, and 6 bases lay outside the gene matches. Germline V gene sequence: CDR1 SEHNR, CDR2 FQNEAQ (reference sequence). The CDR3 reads CASSPLAGSSTDTQYF. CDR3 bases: TGTGCCAGCAGCCCCCTAGCGGGGTCTAGCACAGATACGCAGTATTTT. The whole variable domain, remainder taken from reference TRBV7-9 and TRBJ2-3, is DTGVSQNPRHKITKRGQNVTFRCDPISEHNRLYWYRQTLGQGPEFLTYFQNEAQLEKSRLLSDRFSAERPKGSFSTLEIQRTEQGDSAMYLCASSPLAGSSTDTQYFGPGTRLTVL.

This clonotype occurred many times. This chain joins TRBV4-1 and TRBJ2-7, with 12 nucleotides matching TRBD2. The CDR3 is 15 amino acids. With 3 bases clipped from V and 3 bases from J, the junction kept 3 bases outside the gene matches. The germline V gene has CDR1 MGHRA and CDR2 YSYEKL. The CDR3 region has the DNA TGCGCCAGCAGCCAGCGACTAGCGGGAGACTACGAGCAGTACGTC. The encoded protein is CASSQRLAGDYEQYV.

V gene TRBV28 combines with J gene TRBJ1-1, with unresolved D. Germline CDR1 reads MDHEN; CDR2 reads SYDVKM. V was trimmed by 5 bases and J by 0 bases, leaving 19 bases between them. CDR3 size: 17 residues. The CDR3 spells CASSAPTVRPMNTEAFF. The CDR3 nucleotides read TGTGCCAGCAGTGCCCCGACTGTTCGACCTATGAACACTGAAGCTTTCTTT.

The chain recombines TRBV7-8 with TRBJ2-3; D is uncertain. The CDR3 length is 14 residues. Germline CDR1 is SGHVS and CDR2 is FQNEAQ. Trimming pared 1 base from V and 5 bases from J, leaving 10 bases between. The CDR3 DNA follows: TGTGCCAGCAGCTTAGGGCAGAGTCAAGATACGCAGTATTTT. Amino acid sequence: CASSLGQSQDTQYF.

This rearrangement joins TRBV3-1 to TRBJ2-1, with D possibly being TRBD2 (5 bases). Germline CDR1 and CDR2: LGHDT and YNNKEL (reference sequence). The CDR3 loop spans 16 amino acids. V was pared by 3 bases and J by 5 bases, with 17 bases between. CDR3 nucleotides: TGTGCCAGCAGCCAGCCTTACTCGGGGATCCACAATGAGCAGTTCTTC. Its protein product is CASSQPYSGIHNEQFF.

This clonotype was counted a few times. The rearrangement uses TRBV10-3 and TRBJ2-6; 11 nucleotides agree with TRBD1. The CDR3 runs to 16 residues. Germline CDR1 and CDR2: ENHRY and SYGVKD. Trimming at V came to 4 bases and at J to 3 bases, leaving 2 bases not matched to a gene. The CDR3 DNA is TGTGCCATCAGTGGGACAGGGGGCCGTGGGGCCAACGTCCTGACTTTC. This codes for CAISGTGGRGANVLTF.

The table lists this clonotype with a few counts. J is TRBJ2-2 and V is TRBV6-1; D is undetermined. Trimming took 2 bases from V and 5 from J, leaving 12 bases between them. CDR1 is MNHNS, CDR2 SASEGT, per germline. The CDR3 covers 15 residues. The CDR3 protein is CASSETPAGTGELFF. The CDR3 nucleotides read TGTGCCAGCAGTGAAACCCCAGCCGGGACCGGGGAGCTGTTTTTT.

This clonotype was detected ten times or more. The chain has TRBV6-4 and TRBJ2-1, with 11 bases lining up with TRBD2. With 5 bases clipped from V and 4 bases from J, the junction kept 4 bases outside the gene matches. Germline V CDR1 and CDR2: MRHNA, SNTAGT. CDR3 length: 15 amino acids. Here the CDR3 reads CASSPTSGEYNEQFF. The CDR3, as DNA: TGTGCCAGCAGTCCGACTAGCGGGGAGTACAATGAGCAGTTCTTC.

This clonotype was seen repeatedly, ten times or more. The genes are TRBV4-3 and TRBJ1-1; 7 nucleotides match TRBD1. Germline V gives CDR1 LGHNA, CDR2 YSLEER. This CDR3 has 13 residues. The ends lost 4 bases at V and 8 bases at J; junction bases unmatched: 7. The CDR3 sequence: CASSLDREWEAFF. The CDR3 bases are TGCGCCAGCAGCCTCGACAGGGAATGGGAAGCTTTCTTT.

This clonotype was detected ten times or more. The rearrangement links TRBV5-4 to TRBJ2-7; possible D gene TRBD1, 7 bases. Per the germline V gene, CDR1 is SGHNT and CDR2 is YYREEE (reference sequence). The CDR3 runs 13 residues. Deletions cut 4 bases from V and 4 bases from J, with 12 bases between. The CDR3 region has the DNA TGTGCCAGCAGCCCCAGGGGGGTTTACGAGCAGTACTTC. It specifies CASSPRGVYEQYF.

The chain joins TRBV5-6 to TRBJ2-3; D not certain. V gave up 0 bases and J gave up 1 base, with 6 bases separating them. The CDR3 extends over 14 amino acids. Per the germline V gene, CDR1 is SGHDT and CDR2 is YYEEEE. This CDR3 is CASSLDSRTDTQYF. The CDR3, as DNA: TGTGCCAGCAGCTTGGATTCGCGCACAGATACGCAGTATTTT. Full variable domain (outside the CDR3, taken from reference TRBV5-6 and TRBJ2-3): DAGVTQSPTHLIKTRGQQVTLRCSPKSGHDTVSWYQQALGQGPQFIFQYYEEEERQRGNFPDRFSGHQFPNYSSELNVNALLLGDSALYLCASSLDSRTDTQYFGPGTRLTVL.

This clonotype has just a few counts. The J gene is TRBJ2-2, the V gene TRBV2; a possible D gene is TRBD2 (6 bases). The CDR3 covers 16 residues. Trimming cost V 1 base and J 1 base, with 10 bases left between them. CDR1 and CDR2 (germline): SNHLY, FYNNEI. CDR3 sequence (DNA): TGTGCCAGCAGTGAAGTTTCAGCGGGGAACACCGGGGAGCTGTTTTTT. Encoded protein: CASSEVSAGNTGELFF.